This TCR beta chain was sequenced in a study of immune evolution from preneoplasia to lung adenocarcinoma. Two lung cancer pathologists independently confirmed each histologic diagnosis. This CDR3 has 16 amino acids. Trimming pared 2 bases from V and 0 bases from J, leaving 11 bases between. In germline, CDR1 is KGHSH, CDR2 LQKENI. Study observations and caveats: Top clone frequencies peaked in normal lung, apparently declining through invasive adenocarcinoma.

Concerning this clone itself: Its antigen is not identified.

Using immunoSEQ multiplex PCR, the repertoire was profiled, and TCRdb retains in-frame clones only, with some absent. This sample has around 7,000 clones; nearly 75% occur once, and the top ten carry 8.5% to 9%. The sequencing input was FFPE atypical adenomatous hyperplasia tissue from the lung. The subset denotes: atypical adenomatous hyperplasia (AAH), lung preneoplasia. The V call is TRBV18, the J call TRBJ2-4, with D possibly being TRBD2 (5 bases). The clonotype comes from an older donor with lung adenocarcinoma. Some clones in this sample may be carry-over from other donors' samples. DNA of the CDR3: TGTGCCAGCTCACCAAACCACGGGGTAGCCAAAAACATTCAGTACTTC. Its translation: CASSPNHGVAKNIQYF.